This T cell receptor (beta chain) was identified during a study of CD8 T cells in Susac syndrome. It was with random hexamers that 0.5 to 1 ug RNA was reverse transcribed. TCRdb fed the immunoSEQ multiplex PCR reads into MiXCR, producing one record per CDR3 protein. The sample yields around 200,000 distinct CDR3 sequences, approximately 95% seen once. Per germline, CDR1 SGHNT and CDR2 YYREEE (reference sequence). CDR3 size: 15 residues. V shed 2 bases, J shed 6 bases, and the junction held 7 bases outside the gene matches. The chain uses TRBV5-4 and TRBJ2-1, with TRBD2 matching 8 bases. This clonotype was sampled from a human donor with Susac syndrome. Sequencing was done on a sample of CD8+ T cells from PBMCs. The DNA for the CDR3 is TGTGCCAGCAGCTTTAAGGGACTAGTTCCCAATGAGCAGTTCTTC. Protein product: CASSFKGLVPNEQFF.